This T cell receptor (beta chain) was found in a study of T-cell memory formation after mild COVID-19. In TCRdb, the 5' RACE reads were re-called with MiXCR into one record per CDR3 protein. Seen here are 550,000 to 600,000 distinct CDR3 sequences, roughly 20% observed once, and the top ten hold roughly 8.1%. This clonotype was detected only a few times. Germline CDR1 and CDR2: SGHNT and YYREEE (reference sequence). Trimming took off 0 bases at V and 7 bases at J, with 10 bases between the two ends. The CDR3 sequence is 14 residues long. This sequence joins TRBV5-4 and TRBJ1-4, with D hard to call. The material sequenced was PBMCs or a T cell subset sorted from them (not recorded which). The receptor was isolated from an adult woman who had mild COVID-19 (a few samples of this study predate the infection). Cell type and time point are not known. The CDR3 bases are TGTGCCAGCAGCTTGGACACCGAACGTGAAAAACTGTTTTTT. Its protein is CASSLDTEREKLFF. The full variable domain, completed using reference TRBV5-4 and TRBJ1-4, is ETGVTQSPTHLIKTRGQQVTLRCSSQSGHNTVSWYQQALGQGPQFIFQYYREEENGRGNFPPRFSGLQFPNYSSELNVNALELDDSALYLCASSLDTEREKLFFGSGTQLSVL.